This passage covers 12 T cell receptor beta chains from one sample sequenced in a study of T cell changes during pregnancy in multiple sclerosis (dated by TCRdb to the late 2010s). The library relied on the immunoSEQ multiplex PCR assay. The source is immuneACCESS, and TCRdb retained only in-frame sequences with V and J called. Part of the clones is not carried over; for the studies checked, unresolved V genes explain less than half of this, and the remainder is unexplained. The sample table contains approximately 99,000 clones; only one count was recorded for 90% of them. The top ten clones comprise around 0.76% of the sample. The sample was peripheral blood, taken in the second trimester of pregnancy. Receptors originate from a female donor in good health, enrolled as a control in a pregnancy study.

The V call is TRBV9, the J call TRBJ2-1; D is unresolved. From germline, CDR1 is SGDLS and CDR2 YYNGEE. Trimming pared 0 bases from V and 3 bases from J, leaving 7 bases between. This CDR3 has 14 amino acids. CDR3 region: CASSVDLGYNEQFF. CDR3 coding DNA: TGTGCCAGCAGCGTAGATCTAGGCTACAATGAGCAGTTCTTC.

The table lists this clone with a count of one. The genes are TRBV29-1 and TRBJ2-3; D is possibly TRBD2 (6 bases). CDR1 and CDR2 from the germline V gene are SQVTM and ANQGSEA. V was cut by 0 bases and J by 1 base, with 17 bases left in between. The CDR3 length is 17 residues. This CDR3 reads CSVEEGPGTFRTDTQYF. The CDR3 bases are TGCAGCGTTGAAGAGGGGCCGGGGACTTTCCGCACAGATACGCAGTATTTT.

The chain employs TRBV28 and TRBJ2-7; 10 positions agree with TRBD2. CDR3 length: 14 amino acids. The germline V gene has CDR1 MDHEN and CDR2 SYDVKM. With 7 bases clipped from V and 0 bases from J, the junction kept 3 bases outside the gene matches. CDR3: CASTPSGGSYEQYF. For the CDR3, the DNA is TGTGCCAGCACCCCTAGCGGGGGCTCCTACGAGCAGTACTTC.

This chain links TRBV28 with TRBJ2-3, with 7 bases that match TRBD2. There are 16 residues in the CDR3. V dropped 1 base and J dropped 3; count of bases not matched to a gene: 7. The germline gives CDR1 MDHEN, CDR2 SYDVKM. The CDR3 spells CASSLFAGDRTDTQYF. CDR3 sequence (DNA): TGTGCCAGCAGTTTATTTGCGGGAGATCGAACAGATACGCAGTATTTT.

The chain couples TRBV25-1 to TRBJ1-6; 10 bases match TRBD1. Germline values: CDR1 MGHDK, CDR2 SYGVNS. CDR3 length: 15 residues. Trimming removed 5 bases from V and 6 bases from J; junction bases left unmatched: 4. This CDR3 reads CASSWRTGGNSPLHF. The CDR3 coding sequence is TGTGCCAGCAGTTGGAGGACAGGGGGTAATTCACCCCTCCACTTT.

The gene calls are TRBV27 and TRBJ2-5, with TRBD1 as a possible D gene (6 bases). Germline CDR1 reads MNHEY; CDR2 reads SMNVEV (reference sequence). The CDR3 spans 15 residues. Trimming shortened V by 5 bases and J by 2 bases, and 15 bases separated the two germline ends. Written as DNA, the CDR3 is TGTGCCAGCAGTCTACTACAGGGCCCACAAGAGACCCAGTACTTC. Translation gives CASSLLQGPQETQYF.

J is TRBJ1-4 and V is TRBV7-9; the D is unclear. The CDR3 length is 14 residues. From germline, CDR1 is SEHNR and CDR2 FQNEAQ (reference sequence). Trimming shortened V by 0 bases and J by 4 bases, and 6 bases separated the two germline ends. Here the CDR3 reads CASSLAGGNEKLFF. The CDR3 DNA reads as TGTGCCAGCAGCTTAGCCGGTGGTAATGAAAAACTGTTTTTT.

This chain's CDR3 is CALQGSGRGSNEQFF. The CDR3 bases are TGTGCCTTACAGGGAAGCGGGAGGGGAAGCAATGAGCAGTTCTTC. The V gene is TRBV2, the J gene TRBJ2-1; 10 bases agree with TRBD2. Germline loops: CDR1 SNHLY, CDR2 FYNNEI. This CDR3 comprises 15 residues. With 11 bases clipped from V and 6 bases from J, the junction kept 13 bases outside the gene matches.

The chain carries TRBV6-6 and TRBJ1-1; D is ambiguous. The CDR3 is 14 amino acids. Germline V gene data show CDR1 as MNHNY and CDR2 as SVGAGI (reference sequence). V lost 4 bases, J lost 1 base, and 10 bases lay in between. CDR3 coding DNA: TGTGCCAGCAGTTCGGAGCCGGGGAACACTGAAGCTTTCTTT. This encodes CASSSEPGNTEAFF.

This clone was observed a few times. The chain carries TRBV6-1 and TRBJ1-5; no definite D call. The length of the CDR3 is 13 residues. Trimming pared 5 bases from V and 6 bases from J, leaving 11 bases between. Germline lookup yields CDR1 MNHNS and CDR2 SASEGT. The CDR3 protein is CASSFASGQPQHF. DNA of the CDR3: TGTGCCAGCAGTTTCGCCTCGGGTCAGCCCCAGCATTTT.

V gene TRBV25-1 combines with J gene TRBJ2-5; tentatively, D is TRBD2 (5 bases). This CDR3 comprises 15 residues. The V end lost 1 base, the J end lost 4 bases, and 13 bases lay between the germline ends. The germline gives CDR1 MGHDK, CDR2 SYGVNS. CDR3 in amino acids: CASSEFGLAGETQYF. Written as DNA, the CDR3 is TGTGCCAGCAGTGAATTTGGTCTAGCTGGAGAGACCCAGTACTTC.

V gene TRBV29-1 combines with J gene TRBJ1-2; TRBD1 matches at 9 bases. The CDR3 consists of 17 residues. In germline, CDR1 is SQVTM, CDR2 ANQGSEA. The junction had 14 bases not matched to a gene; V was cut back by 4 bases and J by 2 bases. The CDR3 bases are TGCAGCGTTGCGATATTCGGACAGGGGCGCGGCAACTATGGCTACACCTTC. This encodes CSVAIFGQGRGNYGYTF.